Presented here are 17 T cell receptor beta chains from one specimen sequenced in a study of human T cells and chemical hapten exposure. TCRdb ran MiXCR on the RACE reads and lists one entry per CDR3 protein. The sample carries 200,000 to 300,000 distinct CDR3 sequences, approximately 8.4% recorded once. Sample time point: pre-sensitization, week 0. The treatment denotes: therapeutic diphenylcyclopropenone sensitization with weekly scalp DPC. Sequenced material: whole blood, taken in connection with sensitization to the hapten diphenylcyclopropenone (DPC). These receptors were taken from a woman in her 40s with alopecia areata. Some clones in this sample may be carry-over from other donors' samples.

This chain connects TRBV7-2 to TRBJ1-5; D is unresolved. Trimming removed 2 bases at V and 3 bases at J, with 5 bases between. The CDR3 sequence is 13 residues long. From germline, CDR1 is SGHTA and CDR2 FQGNSA. The CDR3 nucleotides are TGTGCCAGCAGCTTACAGCACAATCAGCCCCAGCATTTT. Protein sequence: CASSLQHNQPQHF. The complete variable domain, with remaining parts taken from reference TRBV7-2 and TRBJ1-5, reads GAGVSQSPSNKVTEKGKDVELRCDPISGHTALYWYRQSLGQGLEFLIYFQGNSAPDKSGLPSDRFSAERTGGSVSTLTIQRTQQEDSAVYLCASSLQHNQPQHFGDGTRLSIL.

This clonotype was found many times. This chain uses TRBV9 with TRBJ2-2; the D is unclear. V dropped 0 bases and J dropped 6 bases, with 6 bases sitting between them. There are 13 residues in the CDR3. CDR1 SGDLS and CDR2 YYNGEE come from the germline V gene. CDR3: CASSVGSAGELFF. In DNA form, the CDR3 reads TGTGCCAGCAGCGTAGGGAGCGCCGGGGAGCTGTTTTTT.

This chain joins TRBV28 and TRBJ2-7, with a tentative D call TRBD2 (6 bases). Germline CDR1 and CDR2: MDHEN and SYDVKM. Between the trimmed V and J ends, which lost 6 bases and 6 bases, there was a span of 15 bases. The CDR3 covers 13 residues. The CDR3 here is CASSVPLTSEQYF. The DNA for the CDR3 is TGTGCCAGCAGCGTACCTCTGACTAGCGAGCAGTACTTC.

This chain uses TRBV7-2 with TRBJ1-4; D possibly corresponds to TRBD1 (6 bases). CDR3 length: 15 residues. V was clipped by 5 bases and J by 3 bases, with 13 bases between them. Germline CDR1 reads SGHTA; CDR2 reads FQGNSA. The CDR3 DNA follows: TGTGCCAGCAGCCGGAAGGACAGAGCTAATGAAAAACTGTTTTTT. Its protein product is CASSRKDRANEKLFF.

This clonotype was counted only a few times. V usage is TRBV20-1 and J usage is TRBJ2-7; D possibly corresponds to TRBD2 (5 bases). This CDR3 contains 13 residues. Trimming cost V 0 bases and J 4 bases, with 10 bases left between them. Germline V gene data show CDR1 as DFQATT and CDR2 as SNEGSKA (reference sequence). This CDR3 reads CSARDLRGYEQYF. The DNA for the CDR3 is TGCAGTGCTAGAGATCTCCGCGGGTACGAGCAGTACTTC.

This clonotype has more than one count but fewer than ten. The chain combines TRBV11-2 with TRBJ2-3; no reliable D call. V was pared by 3 bases and J by 2 bases, with 9 bases between. The CDR3 totals 14 residues. Germline loops: CDR1 SGHAT, CDR2 FQNNGV. In nucleotides, the CDR3 is TGTGCCAGCAGCTTCCTTGCCAACACAGATACGCAGTATTTT. Translation gives CASSFLANTDTQYF.

This clonotype appeared a few times. The rearrangement links TRBV12-3 or TRBV12-4 to TRBJ1-2, with D perhaps TRBD1 (5 bases). The CDR3 consists of 13 residues. Trimming took off 8 bases at V and 8 bases at J, with 18 bases between the two ends. The CDR3 protein is CASWRGVSHGYTF. The CDR3 nucleotides read TGTGCCAGCTGGAGGGGAGTGTCCCACGGCTACACCTTC.

The chain employs TRBV20-1 and TRBJ2-1, with 11 bases fitting TRBD2. Trimming removed 0 bases from V and 13 bases from J; junction bases left unmatched: 8. Germline V lookup: CDR1 DFQATT, CDR2 SNEGSKA (reference sequence). The CDR3 length is 14 residues. The CDR3 coding sequence is TGCAGTGCTAGAGATCTACCTAGCGGGAGGTCCCAGTTCTTC. This encodes CSARDLPSGRSQFF.

The sample holds a few counts of this clonotype. The rearrangement joins TRBV20-1 to TRBJ2-3; D not resolved. CDR3 length equals 14 residues. The ends were cut back, 5 bases at V and 5 bases at J, with 17 bases in the middle. The germline V gene has CDR1 DFQATT and CDR2 SNEGSKA (reference sequence). The CDR3 bases are TGCAGTGCTCGCCCAGTCCGCCTGGAAGATACGCAGTATTTT. Translated, it gives CSARPVRLEDTQYF.

The chain uses TRBV30 and TRBJ2-7, with D unresolved. The CDR3 length is 14 residues. CDR1 is GTSNPN, CDR2 SVGIG, per germline (reference sequence). The V gene lost 0 bases and the J gene lost 3 bases, with 12 bases spanning the gap. The CDR3 DNA sequence: TGTGCCTGGAGTGTAGGCGGTAGCCGCTACGAGCAGTACTTC. Protein sequence: CAWSVGGSRYEQYF.

This clonotype appeared a few times. The chain links TRBV28 to TRBJ2-4, with a tentative D call TRBD2 (5 bases). The CDR3 is 17 amino acids. The germline CDR1 and CDR2 sequences are MDHEN and SYDVKM. Trimming cost V 4 bases and J 1 base, with 17 bases left between them. The CDR3 loop is CASSWTASGSAKNIQYF. The CDR3 DNA sequence: TGTGCCAGCAGTTGGACTGCGTCCGGGTCGGCCAAAAACATTCAGTACTTC.

This clonotype was counted at least ten times. The V and J genes are TRBV7-3 and TRBJ2-1; 7 nucleotides line up with TRBD2. The V gene end was trimmed by 0 bases and the J gene end by 4 bases; junction bases not matched to a gene: 3. In germline, CDR1 is SGHTA, CDR2 FQGTGA. The CDR3 runs 15 residues. The CDR3 DNA reads TGTGCCAGCAGCTTAACTAGCGGGCCTTACAATGAGCAGTTCTTC. It yields the protein CASSLTSGPYNEQFF. The complete variable domain, with remaining parts taken from reference TRBV7-3 and TRBJ2-1, reads GAGVSQTPSNKVTEKGKYVELRCDPISGHTALYWYRQSLGQGPEFLIYFQGTGAADDSGLPNDRFFAVRPEGSVSTLKIQRTERGDSAVYLCASSLTSGPYNEQFFGPGTRLTVL.

This clonotype was recorded a few times. The chain has TRBV6-2 or TRBV6-3 and TRBJ1-2, with D perhaps TRBD1 (6 bases). CDR3 size: 14 residues. Germline V CDR1 and CDR2: MNHEY, SVGEGT. V was shortened by 6 bases and J by 9 bases, with 20 bases between the two germline ends. The CDR3 sequence is CASSSITGIGSYTF. CDR3 sequence (DNA): TGTGCCAGCAGCTCGATAACAGGGATTGGAAGCTACACCTTC.

This chain uses TRBV3-1 with TRBJ2-7; TRBD2 matches 8 bases. The junction had 3 bases not matched to a gene; V was cut back by 4 bases and J by 1 base. Germline V gene lookup returns CDR1 LGHDT and CDR2 YNNKEL (reference sequence). The CDR3 covers 14 residues. The CDR3 loop reads CASSRLASSYEQYF. The CDR3 DNA follows: TGTGCCAGCAGCCGACTAGCGAGTTCCTACGAGCAGTACTTC.

The chain links TRBV28 to TRBJ2-7, with 12 positions matching TRBD2. This CDR3 is 15 amino acids long. Looked up from germline, CDR1 is MDHEN and CDR2 is SYDVKM. Trimming at V came to 5 bases and at J to 6 bases, leaving 8 bases not matched to a gene. The chain's CDR3 is CASSARTSGIGEQYF. DNA of the CDR3: TGTGCCAGCAGTGCAAGGACTAGCGGGATCGGCGAGCAGTACTTC.

The chain has TRBV28 and TRBJ1-2, with D perhaps TRBD1 (6 bases). Trimming left V 4 bases short and J 3 bases short, with 9 bases between. Germline V gene data show CDR1 as MDHEN and CDR2 as SYDVKM. CDR3 length equals 13 residues. The DNA for the CDR3 is TGTGCCAGCAGTTCTGGGGGCTACTATGGCTACACCTTC. Protein sequence: CASSSGGYYGYTF.

In its sample, this clonotype was seen a few times. V is TRBV10-3 and J is TRBJ2-5; 11 bases are shared with TRBD2. CDR1 ENHRY and CDR2 SYGVKD come from the germline V gene. V shed 11 bases and J 2 bases; nucleotides not matched to a gene: 10. The length of the CDR3 is 15 residues. The DNA of the CDR3 is TGTGCCGCGACCCGGACTAGCGGGCCTCAAGAGACCCAGTACTTC. Protein: CAATRTSGPQETQYF.